This TCR beta chain was identified during a study of shared clonotypes between healthy human individuals. Execution of the assay was at deep level. In the original analysis: Owing to the provision of junction-only sequences devoid of quality scores by immunoSEQ, filtering differed. Repertoires were generated with immunoSEQ multiplex PCR, while TCRdb's copy carries only in-frame clones and drops some. The DNA was the basis for D and trimming; V, J and clone size are from that table. The sample holds fewer than 2.5 million clones, more than 85% seen once. The CDR3 consists of 16 residues. V lost 5 bases and J lost 1; bases outside the gene matches: 5. The germline CDR1 and CDR2 sequences are MNHEY and SMNVEV (reference sequence).

The material sequenced was naive CD4+ T cells from PBMCs. The sample's subset: CD45RA+ positively selected. The TCR comes from a man younger than 35 in good health. Some clones in this sample may be carry-over from other donors' samples. The chain has TRBV27 and TRBJ1-5, with 10 bases matching TRBD1. DNA for the CDR3: TGTGCCAGCAGTGCACAGGACAGGGGGAGCAATCAGCCCCAGCATTTT. This translates into CASSAQDRGSNQPQHF.